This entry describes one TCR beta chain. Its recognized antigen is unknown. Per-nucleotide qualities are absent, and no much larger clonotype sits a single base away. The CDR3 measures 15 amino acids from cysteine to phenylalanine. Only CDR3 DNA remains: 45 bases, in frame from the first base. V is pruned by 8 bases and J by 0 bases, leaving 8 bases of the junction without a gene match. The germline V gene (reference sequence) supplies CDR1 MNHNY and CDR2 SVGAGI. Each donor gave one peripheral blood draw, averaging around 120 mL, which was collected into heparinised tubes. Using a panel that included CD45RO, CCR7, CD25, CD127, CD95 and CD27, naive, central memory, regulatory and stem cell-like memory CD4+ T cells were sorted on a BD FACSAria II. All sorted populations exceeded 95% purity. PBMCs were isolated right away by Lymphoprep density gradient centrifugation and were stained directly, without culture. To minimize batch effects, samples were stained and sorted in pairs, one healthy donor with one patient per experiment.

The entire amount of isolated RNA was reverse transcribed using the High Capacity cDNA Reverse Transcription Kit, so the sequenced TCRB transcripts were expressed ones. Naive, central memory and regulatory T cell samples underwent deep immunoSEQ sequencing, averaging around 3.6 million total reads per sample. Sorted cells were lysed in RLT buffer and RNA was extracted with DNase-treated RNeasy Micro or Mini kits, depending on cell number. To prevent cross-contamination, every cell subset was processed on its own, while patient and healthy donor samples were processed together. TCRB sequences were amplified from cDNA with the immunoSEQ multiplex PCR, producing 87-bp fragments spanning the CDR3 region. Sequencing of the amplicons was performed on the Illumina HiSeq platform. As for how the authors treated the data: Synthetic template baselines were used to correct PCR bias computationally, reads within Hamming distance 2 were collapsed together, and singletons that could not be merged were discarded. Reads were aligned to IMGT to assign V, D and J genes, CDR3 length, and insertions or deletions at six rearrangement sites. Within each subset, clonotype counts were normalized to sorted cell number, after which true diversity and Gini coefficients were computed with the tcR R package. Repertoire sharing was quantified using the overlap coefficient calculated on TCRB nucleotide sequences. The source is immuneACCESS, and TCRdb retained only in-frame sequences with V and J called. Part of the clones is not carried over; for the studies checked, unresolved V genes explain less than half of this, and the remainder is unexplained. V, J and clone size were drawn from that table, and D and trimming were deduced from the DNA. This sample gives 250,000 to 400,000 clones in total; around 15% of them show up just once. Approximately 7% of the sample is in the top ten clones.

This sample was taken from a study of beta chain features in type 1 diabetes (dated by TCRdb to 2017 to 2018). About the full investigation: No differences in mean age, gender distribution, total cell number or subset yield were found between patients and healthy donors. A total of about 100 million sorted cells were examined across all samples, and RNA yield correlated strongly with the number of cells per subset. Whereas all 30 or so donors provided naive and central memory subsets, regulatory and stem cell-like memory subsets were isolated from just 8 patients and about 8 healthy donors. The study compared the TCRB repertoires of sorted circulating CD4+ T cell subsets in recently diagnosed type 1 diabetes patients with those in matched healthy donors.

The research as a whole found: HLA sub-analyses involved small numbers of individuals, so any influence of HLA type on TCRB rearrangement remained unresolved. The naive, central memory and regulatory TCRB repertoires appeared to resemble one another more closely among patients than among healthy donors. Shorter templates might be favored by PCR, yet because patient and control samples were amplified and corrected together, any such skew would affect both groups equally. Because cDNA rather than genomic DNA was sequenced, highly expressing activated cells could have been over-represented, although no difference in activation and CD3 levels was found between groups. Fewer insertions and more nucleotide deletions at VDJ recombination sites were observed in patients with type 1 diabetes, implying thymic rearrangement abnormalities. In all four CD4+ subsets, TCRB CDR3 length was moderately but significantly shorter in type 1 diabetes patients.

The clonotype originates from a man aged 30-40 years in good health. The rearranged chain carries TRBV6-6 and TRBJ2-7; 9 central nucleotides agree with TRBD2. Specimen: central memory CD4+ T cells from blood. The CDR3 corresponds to CASGGGGGLSYEQYF. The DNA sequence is TGTGCCAGCGGCGGGGGGGGCGGTCTCTCCTACGAGCAGTACTTC.